What follows describes a single T cell receptor (beta chain). Patients had blood sampled at baseline and again on cycle 4 day 1 and cycle 7 day 1. Measured with immunoSEQ multiplex PCR; TCRdb has only the in-frame clones, and not every one. The sample yields some 25,000 clones, approximately 88% seen once. These data are taken from a study of OX40 agonist ivuxolimab in advanced cancers. Study information: Recorded diagnoses for dose-escalation patients were hepatocellular carcinoma, melanoma, renal cell or head and neck cancer.

Germline assignment: CDR1 MNHEY and CDR2 SMNVEV (reference sequence). V shed 6 bases, J shed 7 bases, and the junction held 10 bases outside the gene matches. The CDR3 is 14 residues long. The gene calls are TRBV27 and TRBJ2-3, with 7 bases identical to TRBD2. This sample comprised CD4+ or CD8+ T cells sorted from blood, obtained in a trial of the OX40 agonist ivuxolimab. The source of this sequence is an adult with an advanced solid tumor such as melanoma, head and neck, liver or kidney cancer. CDR3 residues: CASSLRASGNTQYF. CDR3 coding DNA: TGTGCCAGCAGCCTCCGGGCTAGCGGAAATACGCAGTATTTT.